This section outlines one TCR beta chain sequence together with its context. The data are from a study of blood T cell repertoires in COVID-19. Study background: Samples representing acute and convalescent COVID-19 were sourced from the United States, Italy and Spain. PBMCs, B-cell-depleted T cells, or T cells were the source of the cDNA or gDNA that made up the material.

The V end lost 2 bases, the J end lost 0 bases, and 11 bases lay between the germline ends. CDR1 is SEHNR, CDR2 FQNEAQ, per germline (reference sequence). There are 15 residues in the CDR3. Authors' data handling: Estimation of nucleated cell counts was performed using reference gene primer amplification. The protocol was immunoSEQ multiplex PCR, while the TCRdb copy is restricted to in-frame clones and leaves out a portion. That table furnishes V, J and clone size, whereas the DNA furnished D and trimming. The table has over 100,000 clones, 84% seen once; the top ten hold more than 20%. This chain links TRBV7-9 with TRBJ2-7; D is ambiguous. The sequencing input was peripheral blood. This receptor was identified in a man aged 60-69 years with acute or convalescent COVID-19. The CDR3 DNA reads TGTGCCAGCAGCTTATCCAGCTGGAGCTCCTACGAGCAGTACTTC. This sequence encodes CASSLSSWSSYEQYF.